This T cell receptor beta chain was recorded in a study of shared clonotypes between healthy human individuals. The V gene lost 5 bases and the J gene lost 2 bases, with 16 bases spanning the gap. This CDR3 has 14 residues. Germline V gene data show CDR1 as GTSNPN and CDR2 as SVGIG (reference sequence). TCRdb's table, derived via immunoSEQ multiplex PCR, lists solely in-frame clones and lacks some. The sample holds a few hundred thousand clones, roughly three quarters seen once. This chain uses TRBV30 with TRBJ2-7; either TRBD1 or TRBD2 may supply D (6 bases each). The sequenced sample consisted of PBMCs. This clonotype originated in a woman aged 35 to 49 in good health. Some clones in this sample may be carry-over from other donors' samples. The CDR3 sequence is CAWARGPVPYEQYF. CDR3 DNA sequence: TGTGCCTGGGCCCGGGGGCCGGTCCCCTACGAGCAGTACTTC. Using reference TRBV30 and TRBJ2-7 for the parts outside the CDR3, the full variable domain is SQTIHQWPATLVQPVGSPLSLECTVEGTSNPNLYWYRQAAGRGLQLLFYSVGIGQISSEVPQNLSASRPQDRQFILSSKKLLLSDSGFYLCAWARGPVPYEQYFGPGTRLTVT.